This TCR beta chain was obtained from a study of radiotherapy plus CTLA-4 blockade in lung cancer. Measured with immunoSEQ multiplex PCR; TCRdb has only the in-frame clones, and not every one. The table lists about 73,000 clones, 87% of them singletons, with around two fifths in the top ten. Germline-derived CDR1 and CDR2 are SGHNT and YYREEE (reference sequence). Trimming removed 0 bases at V and 5 bases at J, with 5 bases between. The CDR3 has 13 residues. The rearrangement uses TRBV5-4 and TRBJ2-2, with D uncertain. The material was peripheral blood, obtained from a patient treated with radiotherapy plus ipilimumab. The origin of this receptor is a human donor with non-small cell lung cancer that progressed on radiotherapy plus ipilimumab. The CDR3 DNA follows: TGTGCCAGCAGCTTGGGTCCTACCGGGGAGCTGTTTTTT. It is translated as CASSLGPTGELFF.